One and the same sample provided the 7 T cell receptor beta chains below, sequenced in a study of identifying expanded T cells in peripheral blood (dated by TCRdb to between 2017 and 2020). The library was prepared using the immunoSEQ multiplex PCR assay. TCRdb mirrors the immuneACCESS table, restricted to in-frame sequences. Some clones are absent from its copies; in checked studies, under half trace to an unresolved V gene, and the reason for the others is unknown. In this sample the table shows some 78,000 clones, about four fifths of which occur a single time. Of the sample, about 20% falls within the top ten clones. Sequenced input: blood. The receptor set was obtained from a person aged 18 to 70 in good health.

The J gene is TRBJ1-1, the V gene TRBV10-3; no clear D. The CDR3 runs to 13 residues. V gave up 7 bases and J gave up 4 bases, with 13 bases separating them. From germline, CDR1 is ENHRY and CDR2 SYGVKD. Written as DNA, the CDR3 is TGTGCCATCAACGCCGGCACGGGCACTGAAGCTTTCTTT. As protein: CAINAGTGTEAFF.

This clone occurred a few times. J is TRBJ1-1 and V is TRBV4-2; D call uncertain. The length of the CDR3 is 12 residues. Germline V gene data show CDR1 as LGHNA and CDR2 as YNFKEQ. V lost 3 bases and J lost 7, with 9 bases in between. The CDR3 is CASSHNRVEAFF. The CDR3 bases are TGTGCCAGCAGCCACAACAGAGTTGAAGCTTTCTTT.

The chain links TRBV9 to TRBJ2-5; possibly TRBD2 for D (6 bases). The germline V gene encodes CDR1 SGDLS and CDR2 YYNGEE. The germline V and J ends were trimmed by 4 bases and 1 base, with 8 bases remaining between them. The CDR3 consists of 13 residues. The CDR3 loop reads CASSSGSQETQYF. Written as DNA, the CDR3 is TGTGCCAGCAGCTCCGGGAGCCAAGAGACCCAGTACTTC.

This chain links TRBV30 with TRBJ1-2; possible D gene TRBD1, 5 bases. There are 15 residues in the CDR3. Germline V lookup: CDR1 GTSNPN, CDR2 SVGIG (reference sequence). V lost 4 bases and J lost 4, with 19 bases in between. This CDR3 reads CAWIMWGDPGYGYTF. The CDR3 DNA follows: TGTGCCTGGATTATGTGGGGGGACCCGGGCTATGGCTACACCTTC. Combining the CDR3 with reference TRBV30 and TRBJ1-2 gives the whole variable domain SQTIHQWPATLVQPVGSPLSLECTVEGTSNPNLYWYRQAAGRGLQLLFYSVGIGQISSEVPQNLSASRPQDRQFILSSKKLLLSDSGFYLCAWIMWGDPGYGYTFGSGTRLTVV.

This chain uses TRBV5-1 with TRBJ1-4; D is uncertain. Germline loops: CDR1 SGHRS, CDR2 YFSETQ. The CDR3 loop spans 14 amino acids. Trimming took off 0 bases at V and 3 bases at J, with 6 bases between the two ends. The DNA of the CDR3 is TGCGCCAGCAGCTTGGGACGGCCTAATGAAAAACTGTTTTTT. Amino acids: CASSLGRPNEKLFF.

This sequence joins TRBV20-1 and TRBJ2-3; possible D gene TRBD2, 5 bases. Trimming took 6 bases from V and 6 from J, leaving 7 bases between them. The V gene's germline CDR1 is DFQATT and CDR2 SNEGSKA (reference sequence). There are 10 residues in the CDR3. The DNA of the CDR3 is TGCAGTGCCTCGGGGGATACGCAGTATTTT. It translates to CSASGDTQYF.

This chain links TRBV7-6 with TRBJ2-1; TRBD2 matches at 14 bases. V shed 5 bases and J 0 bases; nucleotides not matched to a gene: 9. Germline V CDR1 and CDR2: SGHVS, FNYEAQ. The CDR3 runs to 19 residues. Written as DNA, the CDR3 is TGTGCCAGCAGCACACGGACTAGCGGGAGGCCCAGCTCCTACAATGAGCAGTTCTTC. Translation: CASSTRTSGRPSSYNEQFF.